This T cell receptor (beta chain) was identified in a study of T cells of healthy individuals. The CDR3 is 13 amino acids. In germline, CDR1 is SGHVS, CDR2 FNYEAQ. Trimming left V 1 base short and J 4 bases short, with 7 bases between. One entry per CDR3 protein results from TCRdb running MiXCR on the 5' RACE reads. The data show around 90,000 distinct CDR3 sequences, approximately 5.4% seen once. This sequence was found in a female donor in good health. The chain couples TRBV7-6 to TRBJ1-1; D unclear. This CDR3 reads CASSLGKVTEAFF. In DNA form, the CDR3 reads TGTGCCAGCAGCTTAGGGAAGGTCACTGAAGCTTTCTTT.